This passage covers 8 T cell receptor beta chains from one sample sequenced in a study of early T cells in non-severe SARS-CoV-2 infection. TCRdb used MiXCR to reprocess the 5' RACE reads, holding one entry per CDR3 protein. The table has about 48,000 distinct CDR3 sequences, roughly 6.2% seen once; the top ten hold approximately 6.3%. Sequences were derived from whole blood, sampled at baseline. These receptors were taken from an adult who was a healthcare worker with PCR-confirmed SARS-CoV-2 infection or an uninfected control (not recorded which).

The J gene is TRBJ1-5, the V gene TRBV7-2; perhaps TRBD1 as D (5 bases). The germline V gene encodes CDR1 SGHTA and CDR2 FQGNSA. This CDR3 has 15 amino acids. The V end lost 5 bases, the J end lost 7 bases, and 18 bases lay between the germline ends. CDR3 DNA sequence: TGTGCCAGCAGCCTCGGGACTACTCGTGGCCAGCCCCAGCATTTT. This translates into CASSLGTTRGQPQHF.

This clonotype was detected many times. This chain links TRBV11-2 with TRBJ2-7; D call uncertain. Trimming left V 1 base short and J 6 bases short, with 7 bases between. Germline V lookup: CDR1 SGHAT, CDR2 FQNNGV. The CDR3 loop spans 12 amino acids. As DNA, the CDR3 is TGTGCCAGCAGCTTAGCACCCTCCGAGCAGTACTTC. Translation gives CASSLAPSEQYF.

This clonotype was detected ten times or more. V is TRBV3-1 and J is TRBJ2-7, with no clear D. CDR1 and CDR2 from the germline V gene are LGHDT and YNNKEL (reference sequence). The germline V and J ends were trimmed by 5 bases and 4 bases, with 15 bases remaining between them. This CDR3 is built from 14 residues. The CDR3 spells CASSVRGRSYEQYF. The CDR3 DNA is TGTGCCAGCAGCGTACGTGGTCGTTCATACGAGCAGTACTTC.

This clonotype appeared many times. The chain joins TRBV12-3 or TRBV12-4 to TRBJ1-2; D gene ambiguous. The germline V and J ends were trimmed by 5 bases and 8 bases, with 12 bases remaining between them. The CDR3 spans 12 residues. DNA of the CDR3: TGTGCCAGCAGTATTAATATTGAAGGCTACACCTTC. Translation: CASSINIEGYTF.

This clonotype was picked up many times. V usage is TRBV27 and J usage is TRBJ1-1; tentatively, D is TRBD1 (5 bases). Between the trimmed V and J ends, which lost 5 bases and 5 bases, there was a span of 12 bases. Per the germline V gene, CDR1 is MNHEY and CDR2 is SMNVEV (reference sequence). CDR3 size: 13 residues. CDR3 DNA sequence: TGTGCCAGCAGTACTACAGGTCGGACTGAAGCTTTCTTT. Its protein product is CASSTTGRTEAFF.

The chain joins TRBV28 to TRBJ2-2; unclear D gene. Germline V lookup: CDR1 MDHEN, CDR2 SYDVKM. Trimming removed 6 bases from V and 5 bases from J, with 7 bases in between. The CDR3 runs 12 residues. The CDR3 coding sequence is TGTGCCAGCAGACTGTCTACCGGGGAGCTGTTTTTT. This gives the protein CASRLSTGELFF. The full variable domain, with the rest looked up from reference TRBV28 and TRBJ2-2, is DVKVTQSSRYLVKRTGEKVFLECVQDMDHENMFWYRQDPGLGLRLIYFSYDVKMKEKGDIPEGYSVSREKKERFSLILESASTNQTSMYLCASRLSTGELFFGEGSRLTVL.

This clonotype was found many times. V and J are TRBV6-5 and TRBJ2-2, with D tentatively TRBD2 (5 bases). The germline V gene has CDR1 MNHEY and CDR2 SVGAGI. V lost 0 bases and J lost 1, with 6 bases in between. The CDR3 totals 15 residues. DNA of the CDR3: TGTGCCAGCAGTTACTCGAGGGTGAACACCGGGGAGCTGTTTTTT. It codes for CASSYSRVNTGELFF.

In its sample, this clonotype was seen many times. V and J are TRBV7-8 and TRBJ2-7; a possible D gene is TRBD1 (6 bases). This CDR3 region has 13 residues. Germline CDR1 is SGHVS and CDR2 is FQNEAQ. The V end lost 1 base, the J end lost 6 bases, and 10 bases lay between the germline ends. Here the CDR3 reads CASSLEGVGEQYF. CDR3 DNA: TGTGCCAGCAGCTTAGAGGGGGTAGGCGAGCAGTACTTC.